The next 20 T cell receptor beta chains were all read from a single sample in a study of T-cell memory formation after mild COVID-19. TCRdb reprocessed the 5' RACE reads with MiXCR, giving one entry per CDR3 protein. This sample has some 160,000 distinct CDR3 sequences, with approximately 13% found just once. The sample comprised PBMCs or a T cell subset sorted from them (not recorded which). The origin of the receptors is a man aged 18 to 30 who had mild COVID-19 (a few samples of this study predate the infection). Cell type and time point are not known.

J is TRBJ2-3 and V is TRBV5-1, with 13 positions matching TRBD2. Per the germline V gene, CDR1 is SGHRS and CDR2 is YFSETQ. V shed 4 bases, J shed 4 bases, and the junction held 6 bases outside the gene matches. This CDR3 is 16 amino acids long. The CDR3 DNA follows: TGCGCCAGCAGCATACTAGCGGGGGGGTTGCCAGATACGCAGTATTTT. Amino acid sequence: CASSILAGGLPDTQYF.

In its sample, this clonotype was seen a few times. The chain carries TRBV7-3 and TRBJ2-2; D remains ambiguous. Germline CDR1 reads SGHTA; CDR2 reads FQGTGA. CDR3 length: 14 amino acids. V dropped 0 bases and J dropped 7 bases, with 9 bases sitting between them. CDR3 in DNA: TGTGCCAGCAGCTTAACGGGGAAGAACGGGGAGCTGTTTTTT. This codes for CASSLTGKNGELFF.

The chain links TRBV18 to TRBJ2-1, with TRBD2 identical over 9 bases. V was clipped by 0 bases and J by 4 bases; unmatched bases: 7. CDR1 and CDR2 from the germline V gene are KGHSH and LQKENI. This CDR3 is 17 amino acids long. The CDR3 nucleotides read TGTGCCAGCTCACCACCGTTGCGGGGGGGCAAATACAATGAGCAGTTCTTC. It is translated as CASSPPLRGGKYNEQFF.

The count of this clonotype is one. V is TRBV11-2 and J is TRBJ1-2; D is perhaps TRBD1 (6 bases). The CDR3 covers 16 residues. Germline lookup yields CDR1 SGHAT and CDR2 FQNNGV. The V gene lost 6 bases and the J gene lost 0 bases, with 17 bases spanning the gap. The CDR3 DNA reads TGTGCCAGCAGAACCCTAACAGGGCGGACTAACTATGGCTACACCTTC. Translating it yields CASRTLTGRTNYGYTF. The full variable domain, with the rest looked up from reference TRBV11-2 and TRBJ1-2, is EAGVAQSPRYKIIEKRQSVAFWCNPISGHATLYWYQQILGQGPKLLIQFQNNGVVDDSQLPKDRFSAERLKGVDSTLKIQPAKLEDSAVYLCASRTLTGRTNYGYTFGSGTRLTVV.

This chain joins TRBV7-9 and TRBJ1-6; 10 bases agree with TRBD1. The CDR3 is 14 residues long. CDR1 and CDR2 from the germline V gene are SEHNR and FQNEAQ (reference sequence). V lost 5 bases to trimming and J lost 10 bases; unmatched junction nucleotides: 5. This CDR3 reads CASSGDRGWSPLHF. In DNA, the CDR3 is TGTGCCAGCAGCGGGGACAGGGGATGGTCACCCCTCCACTTT.

This clonotype was counted only a few times. The J gene is TRBJ1-4, the V gene TRBV12-3 or TRBV12-4, with 9 bases lining up with TRBD1. The length of the CDR3 is 15 residues. Trimming took 6 bases from V and 3 from J; bases not matched to a gene: 5. The chain's CDR3 is CASSSQGAANEKLFF. The CDR3 DNA follows: TGTGCCAGCAGCTCACAGGGGGCAGCTAATGAAAAACTGTTTTTT.

V is TRBV4-3 and J is TRBJ2-5, with D unresolved. Trimming took 0 bases from V and 5 from J, leaving 13 bases between them. Germline assignment: CDR1 LGHNA and CDR2 YSLEER. There are 15 residues in the CDR3. This CDR3 reads CASSQDVKVLETQYF. The CDR3 nucleotides are TGCGCCAGCAGCCAAGATGTCAAGGTGTTGGAGACCCAGTACTTC.

The rearrangement joins TRBV14 to TRBJ2-3, with D perhaps given as TRBD1 or TRBD2 (5 bases each). Germline CDR1 reads SGHDN; CDR2 reads FVKESK. V dropped 3 bases and J dropped 7 bases, with 17 bases sitting between them. The CDR3 length is 15 residues. The CDR3: CASSQGSSWGNTQYF. In DNA, the CDR3 is TGTGCCAGCAGCCAGGGGTCCTCGTGGGGGAATACGCAGTATTTT.

V gene TRBV5-1 combines with J gene TRBJ2-6; the D is unclear. Germline V lookup: CDR1 SGHRS, CDR2 YFSETQ. V was trimmed by 4 bases and J by 1 base, leaving 6 bases between them. This CDR3 is built from 14 residues. CDR3 bases: TGCGCCAGCAGCCTTGATTCTGGGGCCAACGTCCTGACTTTC. It codes for CASSLDSGANVLTF.

This clonotype has more than one count but fewer than ten. This chain uses TRBV28 with TRBJ1-2, with a possible D match to TRBD1 (5 bases). CDR3 length: 15 residues. CDR1 and CDR2 (germline): MDHEN, SYDVKM. V shed 6 bases and J shed 4 bases, with 18 bases lying between them. The CDR3 reads CASRGEEKWSYGYTF. In DNA form, the CDR3 reads TGTGCCAGCAGGGGGGAGGAGAAGTGGTCCTATGGCTACACCTTC.

This clonotype was seen only a few times. The chain combines TRBV20-1 with TRBJ2-3; TRBD1 aligns across 9 bases. The V gene end was trimmed by 5 bases and the J gene end by 0 bases; junction bases not matched to a gene: 6. The CDR3 extends over 15 amino acids. Germline CDR1 is DFQATT and CDR2 is SNEGSKA (reference sequence). The CDR3 nucleotides are TGCAGTGCTGGCAGACAGGGGGGGAGCACAGATACGCAGTATTTT. Translation: CSAGRQGGSTDTQYF.

This clonotype occurred once. The rearrangement links TRBV3-1 to TRBJ1-2; D call uncertain. CDR3 length equals 14 residues. Germline V gives CDR1 LGHDT, CDR2 YNNKEL (reference sequence). The ends were cut back, 4 bases at V and 2 bases at J, with 11 bases in the middle. CDR3 protein: CASSLSDINYGYTF. In DNA, the CDR3 is TGTGCCAGCAGCCTGTCAGACATAAACTATGGCTACACCTTC.

This chain connects TRBV12-3 or TRBV12-4 to TRBJ1-2; D remains unclear. Trimming left V 4 bases short and J 3 bases short, with 6 bases between. The CDR3 length is 12 residues. CDR3 protein: CASSWSDYGYTF. The CDR3, as DNA: TGTGCCAGCAGTTGGTCGGACTATGGCTACACCTTC.

V usage is TRBV5-1 and J usage is TRBJ2-6; 11 nucleotides line up with TRBD1. The V gene's germline CDR1 is SGHRS and CDR2 YFSETQ. Trimming cost V 3 bases and J 3 bases; bases outside gene matches: 2. This CDR3 region has 16 residues. The CDR3 sequence is CASSSGQGGGANVLTF. Written as DNA, the CDR3 is TGCGCCAGCAGCTCGGGACAGGGGGGTGGGGCCAACGTCCTGACTTTC.

The chain employs TRBV9 and TRBJ1-4, with TRBD1 as a possible D gene (6 bases). V lost 3 bases, J lost 8 bases, and 17 bases lay in between. The CDR3 totals 15 residues. Germline CDR1 reads SGDLS; CDR2 reads YYNGEE. DNA for the CDR3: TGTGCCAGCAGCGCCTCCGGAGGGGGATACGAAAAACTGTTTTTT. It yields the protein CASSASGGGYEKLFF.

The genes are TRBV20-1 and TRBJ1-5; maybe TRBD1 (6 bases). The CDR3 totals 13 residues. V lost 1 base and J lost 5, with 9 bases in between. Per germline, CDR1 DFQATT and CDR2 SNEGSKA (reference sequence). This CDR3 is CSARGPGDQPQHF. The CDR3 DNA reads as TGCAGTGCTAGAGGTCCAGGGGATCAGCCCCAGCATTTT.

This chain links TRBV12-3 or TRBV12-4 with TRBJ1-4, with D possibly matching TRBD1 (6 bases). This CDR3 has 15 amino acids. V shed 6 bases and J shed 5 bases, with 16 bases lying between them. The CDR3 spells CASSPRGTPNEKLFF. CDR3 bases: TGTGCCAGCAGCCCTCGCGGGACACCAAATGAAAAACTGTTTTTT.

This clonotype came up a few times. The chain employs TRBV5-1 and TRBJ2-5; D is undetermined. Trimming stripped 0 bases from V and 1 base from J, with 7 bases between. Germline CDR1 SGHRS, CDR2 YFSETQ. The CDR3 has 14 amino acids. The CDR3: CASSLEGFQETQYF. The CDR3 DNA follows: TGCGCCAGCAGCTTGGAGGGATTCCAAGAGACCCAGTACTTC.

J is TRBJ2-4 and V is TRBV4-2, with 10 bases matching TRBD2. The CDR3 contains 16 residues. Per germline, CDR1 LGHNA and CDR2 YNFKEQ. Trimming at V came to 1 base and at J to 6 bases, leaving 6 bases not matched to a gene. The CDR3: CASSQVAGGRGNIQYF. CDR3 coding DNA: TGTGCCAGCAGCCAAGTAGCGGGGGGCCGGGGAAACATTCAGTACTTC.

This clonotype was seen repeatedly, ten times or more. This sequence joins TRBV7-2 and TRBJ2-7, with D unresolved. Germline values: CDR1 SGHTA, CDR2 FQGNSA. This CDR3 contains 14 residues. Trimming removed 1 base from V and 7 bases from J, with 14 bases in between. This chain's CDR3 is CASSLGAGPWEQYV. CDR3 DNA sequence: TGTGCCAGCAGCTTAGGGGCAGGTCCTTGGGAGCAGTACGTC.